This T cell receptor beta chain was captured by sequencing in a study of beta chain features in type 1 diabetes. Study observations and caveats: The study found moderately but significantly shorter TCRB CDR3s in all four CD4+ subsets of Type 1 diabetes patients. There was no resolution here of whether HLA type influences TCRB rearrangement.

The entirety of the isolated RNA underwent reverse transcription, so expressed TCRB transcripts were sequenced. Sequencing used immunoSEQ multiplex PCR; TCRdb keeps in-frame clones, though not all of them. The table lists 390,000 or so clones, around 13% of them singletons. This clone has only a few counts. Its specificity is not known. Trimming removed 0 bases from V and 2 bases from J, with 13 bases in between. Germline V gene data show CDR1 as MGHRA and CDR2 as YSYEKL. There are 16 residues in the CDR3. The chain joins TRBV4-1 to TRBJ2-5, with TRBD1 as a possible D gene (6 bases). Sequenced: naive CD4+ T cells from blood. This clonotype was obtained from a man younger than 40 in good health. In DNA form, the CDR3 reads TGCGCCAGCAGCCAAGATAGGACAGCCAAACAAGAGACCCAGTACTTC. It yields the protein CASSQDRTAKQETQYF.